Each of the 18 T cell receptor beta chains below was sequenced from the same sample in a study of blood T cell repertoires in COVID-19. Measured with immunoSEQ multiplex PCR; TCRdb has only the in-frame clones, and not every one. The table includes under 300,000 clones, about 70% detected once. Material for sequencing was peripheral blood. The receptors were gathered from a woman older than 75 with acute or convalescent COVID-19.

This clone showed up just once. The rearrangement links TRBV9 to TRBJ2-3; 7 bases map to TRBD2. CDR1 SGDLS and CDR2 YYNGEE come from the germline V gene. The CDR3 covers 16 residues. With 2 bases clipped from V and 2 bases from J, the junction kept 8 bases outside the gene matches. The CDR3 region has the DNA TGTGCCAGCAGCGTGGGATATAGCGGGTTCACAGATACGCAGTATTTT. Translating it yields CASSVGYSGFTDTQYF.

This chain joins TRBV23-1 and TRBJ2-3; 9 bases match TRBD1. TRBV23-1 counts as an open reading frame of uncertain function. CDR3 length: 17 residues. J was trimmed by 3 bases and V by 2 bases; bases with no gene match: 9. CDR3 DNA: TGCGCCAGCAGTCAAACCCTCCGGGACAGGGAGACAGATACGCAGTATTTT. It codes for CASSQTLRDRETDTQYF.

The V and J genes are TRBV18 and TRBJ1-1; weak D call: TRBD1 (5 bases). V was shortened by 6 bases and J by 4 bases, with 12 bases between the two germline ends. CDR1 is KGHSH and CDR2 is LQKENI in the germline V gene. CDR3 length: 13 residues. The CDR3: CASSAGLGTEAFF. The CDR3 DNA reads as TGTGCCAGCTCCGCAGGGTTGGGCACTGAAGCTTTCTTT.

The gene calls are TRBV5-6 and TRBJ1-2; 8 bases agree with TRBD1. With 3 bases clipped from V and 6 bases from J, the junction kept 4 bases outside the gene matches. Germline V gene sequence: CDR1 SGHDT, CDR2 YYEEEE. The CDR3 consists of 13 residues. The CDR3 region has the DNA TGTGCCAGCAGCTCCCTGGACAGGGATGGCTACACCTTC. Its translation is CASSSLDRDGYTF.

This clone appeared once. The chain carries TRBV18 and TRBJ2-2; the D gene is possibly TRBD2 (5 bases). The CDR3 has 13 amino acids. The germline V and J ends were trimmed by 5 bases and 4 bases, with 8 bases remaining between them. Germline-derived CDR1 and CDR2 are KGHSH and LQKENI. The CDR3 DNA reads TGTGCCAGCTCAAGTGGGAGCACCGGGGAGCTGTTTTTT. Protein sequence: CASSSGSTGELFF.

V is TRBV10-3 and J is TRBJ2-5; D perhaps matches TRBD2 (6 bases). The germline V gene encodes CDR1 ENHRY and CDR2 SYGVKD. The CDR3 extends over 13 amino acids. Deletions cut 6 bases from V and 2 bases from J, with 10 bases between. The CDR3: CAIRNGSQETQYF. In DNA form, the CDR3 reads TGTGCCATCAGGAACGGGAGTCAAGAGACCCAGTACTTC.

The chain links TRBV7-2 to TRBJ2-3; D uncertain. The length of the CDR3 is 13 residues. Trimming took 3 bases from V and 6 from J, leaving 10 bases between them. Germline CDR1 is SGHTA and CDR2 is FQGNSA. The CDR3 region is CASSLGNGDTQYF. The CDR3 nucleotides read TGTGCCAGCAGCTTGGGTAACGGGGATACGCAGTATTTT.

The chain joins TRBV19 to TRBJ2-7, with 7 bases that match TRBD1. The CDR3 totals 14 residues. Trimming at V came to 5 bases and at J to 1 base, leaving 5 bases not matched to a gene. CDR1 and CDR2 from the germline V gene are LNHDA and SQIVND (reference sequence). The CDR3 here is CASSAGTESYEQYF. The CDR3, as DNA: TGTGCCAGTAGTGCCGGGACAGAGTCCTACGAGCAGTACTTC.

The chain couples TRBV6-5 to TRBJ1-6; D is possibly TRBD1 (5 bases). Germline CDR1 and CDR2: MNHEY and SVGAGI. V lost 0 bases and J 7 bases, leaving 13 bases between the germline ends. The CDR3 contains 16 residues. The CDR3, as DNA: TGTGCCAGCAGTTACTCTCTCGGCAGGGCCAATTCACCCCTCCACTTT. This gives the protein CASSYSLGRANSPLHF.

This clone has more than one count but fewer than ten. The chain recombines TRBV7-6 with TRBJ1-4; D not resolved. V shed 1 base and J shed 7 bases, with 7 bases lying between them. CDR3 length: 13 residues. Germline V CDR1 and CDR2: SGHVS, FNYEAQ. The CDR3 bases are TGTGCCAGCAGCTTAGAGAGAGCTGAAAAACTGTTTTTT. Encoded protein: CASSLERAEKLFF.

The chain has TRBV5-1 and TRBJ2-3, with 8 bases identical to TRBD1. Germline V gene data show CDR1 as SGHRS and CDR2 as YFSETQ. This CDR3 comprises 15 residues. Losses at the gene ends were 2 bases for V and 4 bases for J; bases not matched to a gene: 6. This chain's CDR3 is CASSFYRGEADTQYF. CDR3 bases: TGCGCCAGCAGCTTCTACAGGGGGGAGGCAGATACGCAGTATTTT.

This chain joins TRBV7-2 and TRBJ2-2, with 11 nucleotides matching TRBD1. Looked up from germline, CDR1 is SGHTA and CDR2 is FQGNSA. The CDR3 covers 15 residues. With 5 bases clipped from V and 5 bases from J, the junction kept 4 bases outside the gene matches. DNA for the CDR3: TGTGCCAGCAGCCCGGGACAGGGGGAAACCGGGGAGCTGTTTTTT. Translated, it gives CASSPGQGETGELFF.

The chain employs TRBV5-5 and TRBJ1-2, with 12 bases that match TRBD1. With V trimmed by 0 bases and J by 7 bases, 10 bases remained unmatched. Germline CDR1 and CDR2: SGHKS and YYEKEE (reference sequence). The CDR3 is 17 amino acids. The CDR3 nucleotides are TGTGCCAGCAGCTTGGTGATCATGGGACAGGGGGCGAGTGGCTACACCTTC. It codes for CASSLVIMGQGASGYTF.

The genes are TRBV18 and TRBJ1-2; TRBD1 agrees at 7 bases. V dropped 6 bases and J dropped 6; count of bases not matched to a gene: 10. This CDR3 spans 14 amino acids. Germline values: CDR1 KGHSH, CDR2 LQKENI. CDR3 sequence: CASSLLKTGNGYTF. Written as DNA, the CDR3 is TGTGCCAGCTCGCTTCTTAAGACAGGGAATGGCTACACCTTC.

The chain uses TRBV2 and TRBJ1-1; 11 bases map to TRBD1. CDR1 SNHLY and CDR2 FYNNEI come from the germline V gene. The V and J ends lost 5 bases and 1 base, in that order; junction bases with no gene match: 6. CDR3 size: 16 residues. For the CDR3, the DNA is TGTGCCAGCAGTAGGACAGGGGGCGCATCGAACACTGAAGCTTTCTTT. Translated, it gives CASSRTGGASNTEAFF.

CDR3: CASTPDSPGNTEAFF. Here the CDR3 DNA reads TGTGCCAGCACCCCGGACAGCCCAGGGAACACTGAAGCTTTCTTT. The rearrangement uses TRBV2 and TRBJ1-1; a weak D match, TRBD1 (6 bases). Germline CDR1 reads SNHLY; CDR2 reads FYNNEI. The CDR3 totals 15 residues. Trimming shortened V by 7 bases and J by 1 base, and 16 bases separated the two germline ends.

The chain joins TRBV7-2 to TRBJ2-7; D uncertain. Trimming took off 5 bases at V and 6 bases at J, with 20 bases between the two ends. This CDR3 contains 15 residues. CDR1 and CDR2 (germline): SGHTA, FQGNSA. The CDR3 is CASSLPTYRGAEQYF. DNA of the CDR3: TGTGCCAGCAGCCTTCCTACCTATCGTGGAGCCGAGCAGTACTTC.

This chain links TRBV27 with TRBJ2-3; TRBD2 is a possible D gene (6 bases). The CDR3 runs 13 residues. V was trimmed by 8 bases and J by 5 bases, leaving 14 bases between them. In germline, CDR1 is MNHEY, CDR2 SMNVEV (reference sequence). The CDR3 here is CASRGAGRDTQYF. In DNA, the CDR3 is TGTGCCAGCCGAGGCGCGGGAAGAGATACGCAGTATTTT.